A selection of T cell receptor beta chains follows, all from one sample in a study of blood T cell repertoires in COVID-19. This table comes from immunoSEQ multiplex PCR, and its TCRdb copy is limited to in-frame clones, with some not included. The data contain some 150,000 clones, over 75% of them singletons. Sequences were obtained from peripheral blood. These receptors were obtained from a human donor in a cohort sampled during active COVID-19. The CDR3 runs from the conserved cysteine through the conserved F or W. Fields, in order: D gene, clone size, J gene, V gene, CDR3 DNA, CDR3 protein. D genes are given only for firm matches. Only part of the rows carry a size: once, few, many, or a class if the clone is expanded.

d_call: NA; clone_size: NA; j_call: TRBJ1-5; v_call: TRBV19; cdr3_nt: TGTGCCAGTAGTACCAGGGAAGCGGGGCAGCCCCAGCATTTT; cdr3_aa: CASSTREAGQPQHF
d_call: NA; clone_size: NA; j_call: TRBJ2-7; v_call: TRBV10-3; cdr3_nt: TGTGCCATCAGTGGACACCCAGGGTACGAGCAGTACTTC; cdr3_aa: CAISGHPGYEQYF
d_call: TRBD2; clone_size: NA; j_call: TRBJ2-7; v_call: TRBV7-2; cdr3_nt: TGTGCCAGCAGCATATTGACTAGCCGGGAGCAGTACTTC; cdr3_aa: CASSILTSREQYF
d_call: TRBD2; clone_size: NA; j_call: TRBJ2-3; v_call: TRBV9; cdr3_nt: TGTGCCAGCAGCAGATTAGCGGGAGAACCGACAGATACGCAGTATTTT; cdr3_aa: CASSRLAGEPTDTQYF
d_call: NA; clone_size: NA; j_call: TRBJ1-4; v_call: TRBV2; cdr3_nt: TGTGCCAGCAGGACAGAAATAAATGAAAAACTGTTTTTT; cdr3_aa: CASRTEINEKLFF
d_call: NA; clone_size: once; j_call: TRBJ1-2; v_call: TRBV28; cdr3_nt: TGTGCCAGCAGTTTATTGCGCCCAGGGGAGGGCTACACCTTC; cdr3_aa: CASSLLRPGEGYTF
d_call: TRBD1; clone_size: NA; j_call: TRBJ1-3; v_call: TRBV6-5; cdr3_nt: TGTGCCAGCAGTACCCGACAGGGTGACACCATATATTTT; cdr3_aa: CASSTRQGDTIYF
d_call: TRBD1; clone_size: NA; j_call: TRBJ1-2; v_call: TRBV7-8; cdr3_nt: TGTGCCAGCAGCACGAGAGCCGGGACAGGGAATGGCTACACCTTC; cdr3_aa: CASSTRAGTGNGYTF
d_call: NA; clone_size: NA; j_call: TRBJ2-7; v_call: TRBV6-5; cdr3_nt: TGTGCCAGCAGGTTCGGGAGCTACGAGCAGTACTTC; cdr3_aa: CASRFGSYEQYF
d_call: NA; clone_size: NA; j_call: TRBJ1-1; v_call: TRBV19; cdr3_nt: TGTGCCAGTAGTATAGGTGGGGCTGCGACTGAAGCTTTCTTT; cdr3_aa: CASSIGGAATEAFF
d_call: NA; clone_size: NA; j_call: TRBJ1-2; v_call: TRBV6-6; cdr3_nt: TGTGCCAGCAGTTACTCGGACAGCCTTAGTGGCTACACCTTC; cdr3_aa: CASSYSDSLSGYTF
d_call: NA; clone_size: NA; j_call: TRBJ2-2; v_call: TRBV6-5; cdr3_nt: TGTGCCAGCAGTACAAGCCGGAGCACCGGGGAGCTGTTTTTT; cdr3_aa: CASSTSRSTGELFF
d_call: NA; clone_size: NA; j_call: TRBJ2-1; v_call: TRBV30; cdr3_nt: TGTGCCTGGAGAATGGCCGATGAGCAGTTCTTC; cdr3_aa: CAWRMADEQFF
d_call: NA; clone_size: NA; j_call: TRBJ2-2; v_call: TRBV20-1; cdr3_nt: TGCAGTGCTAGTCATGTTAACACCGGGGAGCTGTTTTTT; cdr3_aa: CSASHVNTGELFF
d_call: NA; clone_size: once; j_call: TRBJ1-6; v_call: TRBV19; cdr3_nt: TGTGCCAGTAGTATCTCGGGCAGGGTGACCTATAATTCACCCCTCCACTTT; cdr3_aa: CASSISGRVTYNSPLHF
d_call: TRBD1; clone_size: NA; j_call: TRBJ2-5; v_call: TRBV5-4; cdr3_nt: TGTGCCAGCAGCGGTGGCAAGGGACAGGGGGGCCGAGAGACCCAGTACTTC; cdr3_aa: CASSGGKGQGGRETQYF
d_call: NA; clone_size: NA; j_call: TRBJ1-5; v_call: TRBV28; cdr3_nt: TGTGCCAGCAGGCGGCGGATAGATAGCAATCAGCCCCAGCATTTT; cdr3_aa: CASRRRIDSNQPQHF
d_call: TRBD2; clone_size: NA; j_call: TRBJ2-1; v_call: TRBV11-3; cdr3_nt: TGTGCCAGCAGCCCAGACTCTAGCGGGAGACGGAATGAGCAGTTCTTC; cdr3_aa: CASSPDSSGRRNEQFF
d_call: TRBD2; clone_size: NA; j_call: TRBJ2-2; v_call: TRBV4-2; cdr3_nt: TGTGCCAGCAAGGGGACTAGCGGTAACACCGGGGAGCTGTTTTTT; cdr3_aa: CASKGTSGNTGELFF
d_call: NA; clone_size: NA; j_call: TRBJ2-5; v_call: TRBV19; cdr3_nt: TGTGCCAGTAGTCAGCGGGGGACAGGGAGAAAAGAGACCCAGTACTTC; cdr3_aa: CASSQRGTGRKETQYF
d_call: TRBD1; clone_size: NA; j_call: TRBJ1-4; v_call: TRBV4-2; cdr3_nt: TGTGCCAGCAGCCCAGGGGGTCCTAATGAAAAACTGTTTTTT; cdr3_aa: CASSPGGPNEKLFF
d_call: TRBD1; clone_size: NA; j_call: TRBJ2-3; v_call: TRBV29-1; cdr3_nt: TGCAGCGTTGACTGGACAGGGGCAACAGATACGCAGTATTTT; cdr3_aa: CSVDWTGATDTQYF
d_call: TRBD2; clone_size: NA; j_call: TRBJ2-7; v_call: TRBV5-1; cdr3_nt: TGCGCCAGCAGCTTGTGGCCCCCCCAAGGACTAGCGGGAACTGCAGCCTACGAGCAGTACTTC; cdr3_aa: CASSLWPPQGLAGTAAYEQYF
d_call: TRBD2; clone_size: NA; j_call: TRBJ2-7; v_call: TRBV14; cdr3_nt: TGTGCCAGCAGCCAAATGTGGCGGGAGATCCACGAGCAGTACTTC; cdr3_aa: CASSQMWREIHEQYF
d_call: TRBD2; clone_size: NA; j_call: TRBJ2-1; v_call: TRBV18; cdr3_nt: TGTGCCAGCTCAATCACTAGCGTTGAGCAGTTCTTC; cdr3_aa: CASSITSVEQFF
d_call: NA; clone_size: NA; j_call: TRBJ1-3; v_call: TRBV7-6; cdr3_nt: TGTGCCAGCAGCTTATATGAGAGAGACACCATATATTTT; cdr3_aa: CASSLYERDTIYF
d_call: TRBD1; clone_size: once; j_call: TRBJ1-2; v_call: TRBV19; cdr3_nt: TGTGCCAGTAGAGGACAGGGATTATATGGCTACACCTTC; cdr3_aa: CASRGQGLYGYTF
d_call: TRBD1; clone_size: once; j_call: TRBJ1-3; v_call: TRBV5-8; cdr3_nt: TGTGCCAGCAGCTTAGGGACAGGGCCCTTCTCTGGAAACACCATATATTTT; cdr3_aa: CASSLGTGPFSGNTIYF
d_call: NA; clone_size: NA; j_call: TRBJ1-2; v_call: TRBV12-3/TRBV12-4; cdr3_nt: TGTGCCAGCAGTTTAAGCACGGGCTATGGCTACACCTTC; cdr3_aa: CASSLSTGYGYTF
d_call: TRBD1; clone_size: NA; j_call: TRBJ2-7; v_call: TRBV30; cdr3_nt: TGTGCCTGGAGTGGAGGGGGCGCCTACGAGCAGTACTTC; cdr3_aa: CAWSGGGAYEQYF
d_call: NA; clone_size: NA; j_call: TRBJ2-1; v_call: TRBV7-2; cdr3_nt: TGTGCCAGCAGCTTAGCACCACGAGGACAGCGCGAGCAGTTCTTC; cdr3_aa: CASSLAPRGQREQFF
d_call: NA; clone_size: NA; j_call: TRBJ2-3; v_call: TRBV5-6; cdr3_nt: TGTGCCAGCAGCTTCGGACAGAGAGCAGATACGCAGTATTTT; cdr3_aa: CASSFGQRADTQYF
d_call: NA; clone_size: NA; j_call: TRBJ2-1; v_call: TRBV7-3; cdr3_nt: TGTGCCAGCAGCTTAACTCCAGTCGGGAGCTCCTACAATGAGCAGTTCTTC; cdr3_aa: CASSLTPVGSSYNEQFF
d_call: NA; clone_size: NA; j_call: TRBJ2-1; v_call: TRBV19; cdr3_nt: TGTGCCAGTAGTCTGTACAGGGGACACTCGGGGGATGAGCAGTTCTTC; cdr3_aa: CASSLYRGHSGDEQFF
d_call: TRBD1; clone_size: many; j_call: TRBJ2-5; v_call: TRBV6-5; cdr3_nt: TGTGCCAGCAGTTACTCGACAGGGGGCGGGGAGACCCAGTACTTC; cdr3_aa: CASSYSTGGGETQYF
d_call: TRBD1; clone_size: NA; j_call: TRBJ1-1; v_call: TRBV2; cdr3_nt: TGTGCCAGCTCCTACAGGGACAGGGTGACGAACACTGAAGCTTTCTTT; cdr3_aa: CASSYRDRVTNTEAFF
d_call: NA; clone_size: NA; j_call: TRBJ2-3; v_call: TRBV3-1/TRBV3-2; cdr3_nt: TGTGCCAGCAGCCGAACGGGAGGCACAGATACGCAGTATTTT; cdr3_aa: CASSRTGGTDTQYF
d_call: NA; clone_size: NA; j_call: TRBJ2-7; v_call: TRBV2; cdr3_nt: TGTGCCAGCAGTCCGTTCTACGAGCAGTACTTC; cdr3_aa: CASSPFYEQYF
d_call: TRBD2; clone_size: few; j_call: TRBJ2-1; v_call: TRBV20-1; cdr3_nt: TGCAGTGCTAGTGAAACACTAGCGGGAGGGCCAAACAATGAGCAGTTCTTC; cdr3_aa: CSASETLAGGPNNEQFF
d_call: NA; clone_size: NA; j_call: TRBJ1-1; v_call: TRBV28; cdr3_nt: TGTGCCAGCAGTTTTCTCAGGGGTTCGGAAGCTTTCTTT; cdr3_aa: CASSFLRGSEAFF
d_call: NA; clone_size: NA; j_call: TRBJ1-5; v_call: TRBV7-8; cdr3_nt: TGTGCCAGCAGCTTATCAGTAGGGGCCCTCAATCAGCCCCAGCATTTT; cdr3_aa: CASSLSVGALNQPQHF
d_call: NA; clone_size: NA; j_call: TRBJ1-6; v_call: TRBV7-9; cdr3_nt: TGTGCCAGCAGCTTGGAGGGGGGGCATTCACCCCTCCACTTT; cdr3_aa: CASSLEGGHSPLHF
d_call: TRBD1; clone_size: NA; j_call: TRBJ1-2; v_call: TRBV3-1/TRBV3-2; cdr3_nt: TGTGCCAGCAGCCAGCTTTCAGCAGGGGGCTACTATGGCTACACCTTC; cdr3_aa: CASSQLSAGGYYGYTF